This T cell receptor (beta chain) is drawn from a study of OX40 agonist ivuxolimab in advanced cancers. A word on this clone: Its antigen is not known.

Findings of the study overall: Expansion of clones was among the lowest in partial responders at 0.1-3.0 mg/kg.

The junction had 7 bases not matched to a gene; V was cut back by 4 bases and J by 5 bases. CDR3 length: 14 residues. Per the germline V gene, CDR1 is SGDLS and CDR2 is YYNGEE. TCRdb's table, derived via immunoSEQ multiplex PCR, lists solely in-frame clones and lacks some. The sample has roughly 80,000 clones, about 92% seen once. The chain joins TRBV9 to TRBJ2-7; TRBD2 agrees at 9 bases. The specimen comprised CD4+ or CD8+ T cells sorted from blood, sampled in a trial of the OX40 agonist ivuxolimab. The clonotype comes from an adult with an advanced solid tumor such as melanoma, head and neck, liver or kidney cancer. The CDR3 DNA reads TGTGCCAGCAGCTCCTCGGGACTAGCCGACGAGCAGTACTTC. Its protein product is CASSSSGLADEQYF.